Described below is a single TCR beta chain sequence and its context. Which antigen it targets is not known. Qualities for individual bases were not recorded, and no much larger clone is one base off. The data were taken from a study of CD8 T cells in ankylosing spondylitis (TCRdb year 2017). Notes on the research overall: The study set out to find disease-linked TCR variants by profiling T cell receptor beta repertoires in ankylosing spondylitis patients and healthy donors. In total, the full study cohort was made up of 108 healthy donors and 25 to 30 ankylosing spondylitis patients. Peripheral blood was sampled, and synovial fluid was additionally collected from ankylosing spondylitis patients.

Overall study outcomes, separate from this receptor: Significant enrichment of the disease-linked clones was reported in matched synovial fluid samples from ankylosing spondylitis patients. Blood from ankylosing spondylitis patients appeared to be characterized by a TCR beta motif made up of fewer than ten highly homologous amino acid variants. Some TCR beta motif variants had previously been reported in synovial fluid and blood of reactive arthritis patients, which suggested common disease-initiation mechanisms. The disease-linked clones showed a CD8+ phenotype and occurred at relatively low frequencies in peripheral blood.

This sample was sequenced with an Illumina HiSeq 2500. Quantitative 5'-RACE with molecular barcodes was used to prepare TCR beta libraries. In the paper's pipeline: Disease-linked TCR variants were identified with a new computational method built on a probabilistic model of VDJ rearrangement. TCRdb ran its own pipeline on the public reads, namely fastp trimming at Q25 and MiXCR clone calling, and kept in-frame beta chains. Rows with a matching CDR3 protein are joined into one entry that keeps the most common DNA and genes. TCRdb's processing, not the authors', yielded these V and J calls. The sample yields more than 600,000 distinct CDR3 sequences; around 19% were counted once. 15% to 20% of the sample lies in the top ten. The germline V gene (reference sequence) specifies SEHNR as CDR1 and FQNEAQ as CDR2. V drops 0 bases and J drops 1 base, leaving 7 bases in between. The CDR3 runs 14 residues from the cysteine to the phenylalanine. The read is trimmed to its CDR3 DNA, 42 bases read in frame from base 1.

The sequence came from a male donor with ankylosing spondylitis. Sample: blood, either unsorted or a sorted T cell fraction (not recorded which). The chain links TRBV7-9 with TRBJ2-7, with the D gene too uncertain to name. The encoded CDR3 is CASSLAVRSYEQYF. In nucleotide form, the sequence is TGTGCCAGCAGCTTAGCAGTCAGATCCTACGAGCAGTACTTC.